A single sample is the source of the 2 T cell receptor beta chains below, sequenced in a study of cytomegalovirus exposure and HLA in healthy donors. Only in-frame clones appear in the TCRdb table, and some are missing; sequencing was by immunoSEQ multiplex PCR. The sample comprises tens of thousands of clones, roughly 90% of which are singletons, and 3% to 4.5% rests with the top ten. What was sequenced was PBMCs. These receptors came from a woman between 18 and 29 years old in good health and CMV-seropositive.

As DNA, the CDR3 is TGCGCCAGCAGCTTGCGCGCGGGTGAAGGCTACACCTTC. Protein: CASSLRAGEGYTF. V is TRBV5-1 and J is TRBJ1-2; D gene unclear. Looked up from germline, CDR1 is SGHRS and CDR2 is YFSETQ. The CDR3 sequence is 13 residues long. V was clipped by 1 base and J by 8 bases, with 12 bases between them.

Concerning this clone itself: At one end the junction does not follow the germline gene, possibly because of a read error. The chain couples TRBV14 to TRBJ2-2; D ambiguous. CDR3 size: 15 residues. Germline CDR1 reads SGHDN; CDR2 reads FVKESK. Here the CDR3 reads CASSQDRRNPGELFF. CDR3 coding DNA: TGTGCCAGCAGCCAAGATCGCAGGAACCCCGGGGAGCTGTTTTTT. The full variable domain, in which reference TRBV14 and TRBJ2-2 provide the parts outside the CDR3, is EAGVTQFPSHSVIEKGQTVTLRCDPISGHDNLYWYRRVMGKEIKFLLHFVKESKQDESGMPNNRFLAERTGGTYSTLKVQPAELEDSGVYFCASSQDRRNPGELFFGEGSRLTVL.